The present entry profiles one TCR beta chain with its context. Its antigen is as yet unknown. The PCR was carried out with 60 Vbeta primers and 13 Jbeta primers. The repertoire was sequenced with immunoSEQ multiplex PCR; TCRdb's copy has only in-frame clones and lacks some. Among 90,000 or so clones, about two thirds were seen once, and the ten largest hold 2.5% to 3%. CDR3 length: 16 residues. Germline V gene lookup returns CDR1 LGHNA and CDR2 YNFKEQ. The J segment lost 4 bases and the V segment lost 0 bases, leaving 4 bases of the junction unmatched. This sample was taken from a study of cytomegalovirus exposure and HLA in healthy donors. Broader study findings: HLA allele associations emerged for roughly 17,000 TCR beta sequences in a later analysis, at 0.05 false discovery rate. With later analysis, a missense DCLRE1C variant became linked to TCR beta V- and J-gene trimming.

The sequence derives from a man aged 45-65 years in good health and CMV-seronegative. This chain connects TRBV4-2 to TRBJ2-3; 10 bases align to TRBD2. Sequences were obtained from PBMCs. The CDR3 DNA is TGTGCCAGCAGCCAAGAAGCGGGGGGGAGGTCAGATACGCAGTATTTT. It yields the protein CASSQEAGGRSDTQYF.